This TCR beta chain originates from a study of OX40 agonist ivuxolimab in advanced cancers. Study information: Ivuxolimab was delivered to patients intravenously every 2 weeks at doses spanning 0.01 to 10 mg/kg.

TCRdb's table, derived via immunoSEQ multiplex PCR, lists solely in-frame clones and lacks some. The sample includes 90,000 to 100,000 clones, roughly 95% seen only once; the top ten take about 2.1%. Germline V CDR1 and CDR2: SGHVS, FQNEAQ. The CDR3 is 15 residues long. V was trimmed by 4 bases and J by 0 bases, leaving 12 bases between them. Findings and caveats of the study: Low normalized T-cell clonal expansion was also seen in some nonresponders. At 0.1 to 3.0 mg/kg and by week 6, clonal expansion occurred in CD4+ and CD8+ blood T cells.

Blood specimens came from baseline, cycle 4 day 1, and cycle 7 day 1. A note on this clone: Its antigen is unknown.

Here the sequenced sample was CD4+ or CD8+ T cells sorted from blood, taken in a trial of the OX40 agonist ivuxolimab. This chain connects TRBV7-8 to TRBJ2-5, with D tentatively TRBD1 or TRBD2 (5 bases each). The TCR originated in an adult with an advanced solid tumor such as melanoma, head and neck, liver or kidney cancer. Here the CDR3 reads CASSSGGDHQETQYF. As DNA, the CDR3 is TGTGCCAGCAGCTCCGGTGGGGACCACCAAGAGACCCAGTACTTC.